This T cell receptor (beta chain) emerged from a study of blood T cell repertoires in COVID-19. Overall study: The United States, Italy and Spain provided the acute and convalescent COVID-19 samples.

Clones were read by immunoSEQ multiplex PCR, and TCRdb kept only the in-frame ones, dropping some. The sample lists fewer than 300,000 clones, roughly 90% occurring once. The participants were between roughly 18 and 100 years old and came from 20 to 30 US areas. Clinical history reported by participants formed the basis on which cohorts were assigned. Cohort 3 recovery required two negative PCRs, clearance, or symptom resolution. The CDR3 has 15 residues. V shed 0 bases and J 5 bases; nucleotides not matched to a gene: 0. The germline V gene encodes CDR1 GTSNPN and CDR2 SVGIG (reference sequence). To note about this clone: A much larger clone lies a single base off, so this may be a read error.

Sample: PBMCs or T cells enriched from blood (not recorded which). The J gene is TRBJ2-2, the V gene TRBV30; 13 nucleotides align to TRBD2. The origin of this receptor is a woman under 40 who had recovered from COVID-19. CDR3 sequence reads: CAWSVLAGGTGELFF. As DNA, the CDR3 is TGTGCCTGGAGTGTACTAGCGGGAGGGACCGGGGAGCTGTTTTTT.